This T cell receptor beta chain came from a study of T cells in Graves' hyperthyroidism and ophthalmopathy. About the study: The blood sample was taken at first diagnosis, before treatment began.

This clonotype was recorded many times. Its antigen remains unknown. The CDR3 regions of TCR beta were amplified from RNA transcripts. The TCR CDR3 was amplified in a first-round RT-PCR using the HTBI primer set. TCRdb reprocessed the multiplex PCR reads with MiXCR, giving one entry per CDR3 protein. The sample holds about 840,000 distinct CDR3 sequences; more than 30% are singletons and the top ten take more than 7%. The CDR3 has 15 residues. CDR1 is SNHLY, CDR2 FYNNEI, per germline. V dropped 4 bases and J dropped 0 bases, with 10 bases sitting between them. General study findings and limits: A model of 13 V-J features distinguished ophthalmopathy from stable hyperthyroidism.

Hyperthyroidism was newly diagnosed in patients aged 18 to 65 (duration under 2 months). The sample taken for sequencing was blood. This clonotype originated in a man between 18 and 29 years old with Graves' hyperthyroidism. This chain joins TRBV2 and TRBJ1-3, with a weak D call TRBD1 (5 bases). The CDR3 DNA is TGTGCCAGCAGTGGGGGCCCTAGCTCTGGAAACACCATATATTTT. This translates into CASSGGPSSGNTIYF. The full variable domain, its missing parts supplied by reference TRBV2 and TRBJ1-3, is EPEVTQTPSHQVTQMGQEVILRCVPISNHLYFYWYRQILGQKVEFLVSFYNNEISEKSEIFDDQFSVERPDGSNFTLKIRSTKLEDSAMYFCASSGGPSSGNTIYFGEGSWLTVV.